This T cell receptor beta chain was sequenced during a study of breast tumors, draining lymph nodes, adjacent tissues. CDR3 size: 16 residues. V shed 1 base and J shed 1 base, with 11 bases lying between them. Per germline, CDR1 SGHTA and CDR2 FQGNSA. On this clonotype: As yet, its antigen is unknown.

TCRdb reprocessed the multiplex PCR reads with MiXCR, giving one entry per CDR3 protein. This table holds 15,000 to 20,000 distinct CDR3 sequences, about 64% found once. Points from the study as a whole: Findings are consistent with lymph node origin and intratumoral expansion of most tumor T cells. Tumor T cell lymph node origin was a supported hypothesis, not proven. Luminal-like breast cancer showed significantly greater tumor-nontumor repertoire similarity than basal-like breast cancer did.

The V gene is TRBV7-2, the J gene TRBJ2-1, with D perhaps TRBD2 (5 bases). Specimen: tumor-adjacent breast tissue. This receptor was identified in a female donor with breast cancer. Some clones in this sample may be carry-over from other donors' samples. The CDR3 region has the DNA TGTGCCAGCAGCTTAGAGCGGTATCCGTCCTACAATGAGCAGTTCTTC. Amino acid sequence: CASSLERYPSYNEQFF.